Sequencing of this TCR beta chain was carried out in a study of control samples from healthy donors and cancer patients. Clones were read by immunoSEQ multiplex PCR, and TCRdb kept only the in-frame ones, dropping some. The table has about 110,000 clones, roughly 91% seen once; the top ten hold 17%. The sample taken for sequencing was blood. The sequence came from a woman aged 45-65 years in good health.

CDR3 DNA: TGTGCCAGCAGCCCACGACTAGCGGGGTACAATGAGCAGTTCTTC. Protein: CASSPRLAGYNEQFF. The chain combines TRBV11-3 with TRBJ2-1; 11 bases align to TRBD2. The germline V gene has CDR1 SGHNT and CDR2 YENEEA. Trimming took 5 bases from V and 4 from J; bases not matched to a gene: 4. The CDR3 has 15 amino acids.